The 16 T cell receptor beta chains in this list originate from one sample, sequenced in a study of blood T cell repertoires in COVID-19. The data were produced by immunoSEQ multiplex PCR, yet TCRdb's version contains in-frame clones alone and is incomplete. The sample carries roughly 260,000 clones, approximately 91% recorded once. The material sequenced was peripheral blood. These receptors all come from a woman in her thirties or forties who had recovered from COVID-19.

V is TRBV6-4 and J is TRBJ2-1; 12 nucleotides agree with TRBD1. Germline V lookup: CDR1 MRHNA, CDR2 SNTAGT. The length of the CDR3 is 16 residues. V shed 6 bases and J 7 bases; nucleotides not matched to a gene: 10. In nucleotides, the CDR3 is TGTGCCAGCAGCAACAAGGGACAGGGGGCAGGTAATGAGCAGTTCTTC. It codes for CASSNKGQGAGNEQFF.

This clone was seen once. The chain uses TRBV10-3 and TRBJ2-7, with 7 bases lining up with TRBD1. This CDR3 is built from 14 residues. CDR1 is ENHRY, CDR2 SYGVKD, per germline. Trimming cost V 3 bases and J 2 bases; bases outside gene matches: 4. CDR3 sequence: CAISETGATYEQYF. CDR3 in DNA: TGTGCCATCAGTGAAACAGGGGCGACCTACGAGCAGTACTTC.

This rearrangement joins TRBV7-8 to TRBJ2-3; D perhaps matches TRBD1 (6 bases). V gave up 5 bases and J gave up 3 bases, with 21 bases separating them. The CDR3 length is 17 residues. CDR1 is SGHVS, CDR2 FQNEAQ, per germline. The CDR3 nucleotides are TGTGCCAGCAGCCCTACCATGAGGACAGTTGGGACAGATACGCAGTATTTT. This codes for CASSPTMRTVGTDTQYF. The full variable domain, with the rest looked up from reference TRBV7-8 and TRBJ2-3, is GAGVSQSPRYKVAKRGQDVALRCDPISGHVSLFWYQQALGQGPEFLTYFQNEAQLDKSGLPSDRFFAERPEGSVSTLKIQRTQQEDSAVYLCASSPTMRTVGTDTQYFGPGTRLTVL.

The genes are TRBV30 and TRBJ2-7; D is ambiguous. The germline V gene encodes CDR1 GTSNPN and CDR2 SVGIG (reference sequence). The V end lost 1 base, the J end lost 7 bases, and 11 bases lay between the germline ends. This CDR3 comprises 12 residues. The CDR3 spells CAWSGPVGEQYF. Written as DNA, the CDR3 is TGTGCCTGGAGTGGGCCCGTCGGGGAGCAGTACTTC.

The CDR3: CASRWQGRGWGTEAFF. Written as DNA, the CDR3 is TGTGCCAGTAGGTGGCAGGGGCGCGGATGGGGCACTGAAGCTTTCTTT. V is TRBV19 and J is TRBJ1-1, with D perhaps matching TRBD1 (6 bases). Germline V CDR1 and CDR2: LNHDA, SQIVND (reference sequence). The CDR3 runs to 16 residues. V lost 6 bases, J lost 4 bases, and 21 bases lay in between.

This clone was counted between two and nine times. The genes are TRBV5-1 and TRBJ1-6, with 7 bases fitting TRBD1. The CDR3 is 13 amino acids. The germline gives CDR1 SGHRS, CDR2 YFSETQ. The V and J ends lost 3 bases and 10 bases, in that order; junction bases with no gene match: 4. The CDR3 DNA reads as TGCGCCAGCAGCTATGCAGGGGGATCACCCCTCCACTTT. Translating gives CASSYAGGSPLHF.

The chain links TRBV5-1 to TRBJ1-6; D is ambiguous. Trimming stripped 0 bases from V and 11 bases from J, with 18 bases between. The CDR3 loop spans 16 amino acids. Germline V gene lookup returns CDR1 SGHRS and CDR2 YFSETQ. CDR3 protein: CASSLDGLPSSTPLHF. Here the CDR3 DNA reads TGCGCCAGCAGCTTGGACGGACTTCCAAGTTCGACACCCCTCCACTTT.

The sample holds one count of this clone. The chain is built from TRBV6-5 and TRBJ2-1, with D maybe TRBD1 (6 bases). The germline gives CDR1 MNHEY, CDR2 SVGAGI. The CDR3 is 12 amino acids. V lost 2 bases, J lost 8 bases, and 7 bases lay in between. In nucleotides, the CDR3 is TGTGCCAGCAGTTACGGGGGCTATGAGCAGTTCTTC. It codes for CASSYGGYEQFF.

The chain employs TRBV7-9 and TRBJ1-4, with D uncertain. Per the germline V gene, CDR1 is SEHNR and CDR2 is FQNEAQ (reference sequence). The CDR3 loop spans 14 amino acids. V lost 5 bases and J 3 bases, leaving 10 bases between the germline ends. The CDR3 region is CASSPTGSNEKLFF. CDR3 coding DNA: TGTGCCAGCAGCCCAACCGGGTCTAATGAAAAACTGTTTTTT.

The rearrangement links TRBV11-1 to TRBJ2-5; 8 nucleotides align to TRBD1. Germline V lookup: CDR1 SGHAT, CDR2 FQDESV (reference sequence). CDR3 size: 15 residues. V was clipped by 5 bases and J by 3 bases; unmatched bases: 8. CDR3 sequence (DNA): TGTGCCAGCAGCCCACGCCCGACAGGGGAAGAGACCCAGTACTTC. This translates into CASSPRPTGEETQYF.

The genes are TRBV28 and TRBJ2-7; D is undetermined. The V end lost 5 bases, the J end lost 3 bases, and 17 bases lay between the germline ends. There are 15 residues in the CDR3. In germline, CDR1 is MDHEN, CDR2 SYDVKM. CDR3 in amino acids: CASSVSRWPSYEQYF. CDR3 nucleotides: TGTGCCAGCAGTGTCTCCAGGTGGCCCAGCTACGAGCAGTACTTC. The full variable domain, completed using reference TRBV28 and TRBJ2-7, is DVKVTQSSRYLVKRTGEKVFLECVQDMDHENMFWYRQDPGLGLRLIYFSYDVKMKEKGDIPEGYSVSREKKERFSLILESASTNQTSMYLCASSVSRWPSYEQYFGPGTRLTVT.

This chain links TRBV6-1 with TRBJ1-5; D call uncertain. V was pared by 2 bases and J by 0 bases, with 8 bases between. This CDR3 comprises 15 residues. Germline V gene lookup returns CDR1 MNHNS and CDR2 SASEGT. This CDR3 reads CASSETSDSNQPQHF. In nucleotides, the CDR3 is TGTGCCAGCAGTGAAACATCAGATAGCAATCAGCCCCAGCATTTT.

J is TRBJ2-7 and V is TRBV2; D gene ambiguous. The V gene lost 3 bases and the J gene lost 3 bases, with 6 bases spanning the gap. The CDR3 extends over 12 amino acids. Germline V gene lookup returns CDR1 SNHLY and CDR2 FYNNEI. CDR3 sequence: CASSDGNYEQYF. Written as DNA, the CDR3 is TGTGCCAGCAGTGATGGCAACTACGAGCAGTACTTC. Drawing the rest from reference TRBV2 and TRBJ2-7, the complete variable domain is EPEVTQTPSHQVTQMGQEVILRCVPISNHLYFYWYRQILGQKVEFLVSFYNNEISEKSEIFDDQFSVERPDGSNFTLKIRSTKLEDSAMYFCASSDGNYEQYFGPGTRLTVT.

The genes are TRBV4-1 and TRBJ1-4; 8 bases are a match to TRBD1. The CDR3 sequence is 17 residues long. J was trimmed by 4 bases and V by 1 base; bases with no gene match: 8. The germline CDR1 and CDR2 sequences are MGHRA and YSYEKL. CDR3 sequence (DNA): TGCGCCAGCAGCCAAGTCCCGCGGGACAGGCTTAATGAAAAACTGTTTTTT. Residues: CASSQVPRDRLNEKLFF.

This clone was found once. The chain has TRBV18 and TRBJ1-3, with D maybe TRBD1 (6 bases). V was shortened by 1 base and J by 0 bases, with 13 bases between the two germline ends. The CDR3 has 17 residues. Germline values: CDR1 KGHSH, CDR2 LQKENI. This chain's CDR3 is CASSPLAGADSGNTIYF. The CDR3 bases are TGTGCCAGCTCACCACTTGCAGGGGCCGACTCTGGAAACACCATATATTTT.

This chain uses TRBV19 with TRBJ2-1; a possible D gene is TRBD2 (7 bases). The length of the CDR3 is 13 residues. Trimming pared 9 bases from V and 5 bases from J, leaving 14 bases between. Germline V lookup: CDR1 LNHDA, CDR2 SQIVND (reference sequence). The CDR3 region has the DNA TGTGCCAGGCGGAGGGGGGGGGACAATGAGCAGTTCTTC. Translation: CARRRGGDNEQFF.